A selection of T cell receptor beta chains follows, all from one sample in a study of T cells in localized non-small cell lung cancer. Sequenced by immunoSEQ multiplex PCR; TCRdb stores in-frame clones only, minus some. The sample holds some 20,000 clones, 83% seen once. The input for sequencing was peripheral blood, taken before any cancer treatment. These receptors were taken from a man aged 40-75 years with stage I lung adenocarcinoma. Both conserved end residues are part of each CDR3. A D gene is named only where the DNA matches it firmly. Some rows have no size entry. The others give once, few or many, or a class for an expanded clone.

TRBD1	once	TRBJ2-3	TRBV7-6	CASSLGGGADTQYF	TGTGCCAGCAGCTTAGGAGGGGGCGCGGATACGCAGTATTTT
TRBD1	few	TRBJ2-6	TRBV5-1	CASSLALIGDSGANVLTF	TGCGCCAGCAGCTTGGCCTTAATAGGGGACAGTGGGGCCAACGTCCTGACTTTC
NA	NA	TRBJ1-3	TRBV9	CASSIIGEPGNTIYF	TGTGCCAGCAGCATTATTGGGGAGCCTGGAAACACCATATATTTT
TRBD2	large	TRBJ2-7	TRBV27	CASSSTSEGEQYF	TGTGCCAGCAGTTCGACTAGCGAGGGCGAGCAGTACTTC
TRBD1	NA	TRBJ2-1	TRBV28	CASSLIGTEYNEQFF	TGTGCCAGCAGTCTAATCGGGACAGAGTACAATGAGCAGTTCTTC
NA	NA	TRBJ2-7	TRBV7-3	CASSIWAGREQYF	TGTGCCAGCTCAATCTGGGCGGGACGAGAGCAGTACTTC
TRBD2	NA	TRBJ2-1	TRBV7-2	CASSPSGGSSYNEQFF	TGTGCCAGCAGCCCCTCCGGGGGGTCCTCCTACAATGAGCAGTTCTTC
NA	NA	TRBJ2-1	TRBV6-5	CASSYDFYNEQFF	TGTGCCAGCAGTTACGACTTCTACAATGAGCAGTTCTTC
NA	NA	TRBJ1-5	TRBV18	CASSPLDNQPQHF	TGTGCCAGCTCACCGTTGGACAATCAGCCCCAGCATTTT
NA	NA	TRBJ2-3	TRBV28	CASSLAPDATQYF	TGTGCCAGCAGTTTAGCGCCTGACGCTACGCAGTATTTT
NA	NA	TRBJ1-5	TRBV28	CASSLSPDRPGEPQHF	TGTGCCAGCAGTTTATCCCCGGACAGACCGGGGGAGCCCCAGCATTTT
NA	NA	TRBJ1-1	TRBV5-1	CASSLGQVNTEAFF	TGCGCCAGCAGCTTGGGACAGGTGAACACTGAAGCTTTCTTT
NA	NA	TRBJ2-2	TRBV29-1	CSGGTGRNTGELFF	TGCAGCGGGGGAACGGGGCGGAACACCGGGGAGCTGTTTTTT
NA	NA	TRBJ2-7	TRBV6-6	CASTWNSYEQYF	TGTGCCAGCACGTGGAATTCCTACGAGCAGTACTTC
TRBD2	NA	TRBJ2-1	TRBV28	CASRTTGTTLVNEQFF	TGTGCCAGCAGAACGACCGGGACTACCTTGGTGAATGAGCAGTTCTTC
TRBD1	NA	TRBJ2-7	TRBV19	CASRDRGREQYF	TGTGCCAGCCGGGACAGGGGGCGCGAGCAGTACTTC
TRBD2	NA	TRBJ2-5	TRBV28	CASSDGAAGGQETQYF	TGTGCCAGCAGTGATGGGGCAGCGGGGGGCCAAGAGACCCAGTACTTC
NA	NA	TRBJ2-1	TRBV28	CASSFKLRTPTLDEQFF	TGTGCCAGCAGTTTCAAGCTGAGGACGCCAACTTTAGATGAGCAGTTCTTC
NA	NA	TRBJ2-2	TRBV2	CASSELDAGELFF	TGTGCCAGCAGTGAACTAGATGCCGGGGAGCTGTTTTTT
NA	NA	TRBJ2-1	TRBV7-8	CASSLRVGSSYNEQFF	TGTGCCAGCAGCTTAAGGGTCGGGAGCTCCTACAATGAGCAGTTCTTC
TRBD2	NA	TRBJ2-1	TRBV9	CASSVAGAPAGGNEQFF	TGTGCCAGCAGCGTAGCCGGGGCCCCAGCGGGAGGCAATGAGCAGTTCTTC
TRBD2	NA	TRBJ2-7	TRBV10-2	CASSYSGSSYEQYF	TGCGCCAGCAGTTATAGCGGGTCTTCCTACGAGCAGTACTTC
NA	NA	TRBJ2-3	TRBV27	CASSLLGRKGDTQYF	TGTGCCAGCAGTTTATTGGGCCGAAAAGGGGATACGCAGTATTTT
NA	NA	TRBJ2-6	TRBV5-1	CASSLRGTSGANVPTF	TGCGCCAGCAGCTTGAGAGGGACCTCTGGGGCCAACGTCCCGACTTTC
TRBD1	NA	TRBJ1-5	TRBV5-8	CASSPRDRGLWQPQHF	TGTGCCAGCAGCCCCCGGGACAGGGGGCTTTGGCAGCCCCAGCATTTT
NA	NA	TRBJ2-7	TRBV4-3	CASSQDLTGPPYEQYF	TGCGCCAGCAGCCAAGATCTTACGGGGCCCCCCTACGAGCAGTACTTC
NA	NA	TRBJ2-2	TRBV27	CASSTPGQNTGELFF	TGTGCCAGCAGTACCCCCGGACAGAACACCGGGGAGCTGTTTTTT
NA	once	TRBJ2-3	TRBV27	CASSPDPGESTDTQYF	TGTGCCAGCAGTCCCGATCCGGGAGAGAGCACAGATACGCAGTATTTT
NA	few	TRBJ2-7	TRBV27	CASMGGASYEQYF	TGTGCCAGCATGGGGGGGGCTTCCTACGAGCAGTACTTC
TRBD2	NA	TRBJ2-5	TRBV7-6	CASSLEWGGVETQYF	TGTGCCAGCAGCTTAGAATGGGGGGGGGTAGAGACCCAGTACTTC
NA	NA	TRBJ2-7	TRBV6-5	CASSPDFSSYEQYF	TGTGCCAGCAGTCCGGACTTTTCTTCCTACGAGCAGTACTTC
NA	NA	TRBJ1-1	TRBV28	CASSLEWRGAFF	TGTGCCAGCAGTTTAGAGTGGAGGGGAGCTTTCTTT
NA	NA	TRBJ2-7	TRBV27	CASSLAPRRGEQYF	TGTGCCAGCAGTTTGGCGCCGAGACGAGGCGAGCAGTACTTC
TRBD1	NA	TRBJ2-1	TRBV27	CASSLSRFYRRDRDYNEQFF	TGTGCCAGCAGTTTATCCAGGTTTTATCGGCGGGACAGGGACTACAATGAGCAGTTCTTC
NA	NA	TRBJ2-7	TRBV9	CASSPAGGTIYEQYF	TGTGCCAGCAGCCCAGCGGGCGGAACGATCTACGAGCAGTACTTC
NA	NA	TRBJ2-7	TRBV5-1	CASSAAGADPYWGTYEQYF	TGCGCCAGCAGCGCCGCCGGGGCGGACCCTTACTGGGGGACCTACGAGCAGTACTTC
NA	few	TRBJ1-2	TRBV7-9	CASSEFFLGTTNYGYTF	TGTGCCAGCAGCGAGTTCTTCCTAGGGACGACAAACTATGGCTACACCTTC
NA	NA	TRBJ2-5	TRBV18	CASSPVQGRTETQYF	TGTGCCAGCTCACCCGTACAGGGAAGGACAGAGACCCAGTACTTC
TRBD2	NA	TRBJ2-1	TRBV27	CASSMGLAGLSPYNEQFF	TGTGCCAGCAGTATGGGACTAGCGGGGTTGAGCCCCTACAATGAGCAGTTCTTC
NA	once	TRBJ1-2	TRBV4-1	CASSQDGGFGGYTF	TGCGCCAGCAGCCAAGATGGAGGGTTTGGGGGCTACACCTTC
TRBD1	NA	TRBJ2-2	TRBV5-4	CASSPGLGQSTGELFF	TGTGCCAGCAGTCCGGGGCTGGGACAGTCCACCGGGGAGCTGTTTTTT
NA	few	TRBJ1-2	TRBV10-1	CASSQVKGYWGYTF	TGCGCCAGCAGTCAGGTGAAGGGTTATTGGGGCTACACCTTC
TRBD1	few	TRBJ2-7	TRBV28	CASSFRTGINEQYF	TGTGCCAGCAGTTTCCGGACAGGGATCAACGAGCAGTACTTC
TRBD2	NA	TRBJ2-1	TRBV2	CASSEGGLAGDEQFF	TGTGCCAGCAGTGAAGGGGGACTAGCGGGGGATGAGCAGTTCTTC
NA	NA	TRBJ2-3	TRBV7-9	CASSLNRQGGADTQYF	TGTGCCAGCAGCTTAAACCGCCAGGGTGGAGCAGATACGCAGTATTTT
TRBD2	NA	TRBJ2-1	TRBV4-1	CASSLWGGRADNEQFF	TGCGCCAGCAGCCTCTGGGGCGGGAGGGCCGACAATGAGCAGTTCTTC
NA	NA	TRBJ2-7	TRBV10-3	CAISVGHYYEQYF	TGTGCCATCAGTGTGGGACACTACTACGAGCAGTACTTC